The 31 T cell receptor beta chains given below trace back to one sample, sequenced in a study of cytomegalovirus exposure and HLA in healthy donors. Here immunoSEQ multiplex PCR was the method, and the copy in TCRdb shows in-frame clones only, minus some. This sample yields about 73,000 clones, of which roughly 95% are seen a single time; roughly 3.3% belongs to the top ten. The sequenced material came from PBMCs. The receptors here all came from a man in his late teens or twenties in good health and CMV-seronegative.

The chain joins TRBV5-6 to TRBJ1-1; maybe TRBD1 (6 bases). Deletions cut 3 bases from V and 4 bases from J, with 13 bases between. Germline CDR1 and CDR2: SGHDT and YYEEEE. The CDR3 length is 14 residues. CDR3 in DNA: TGTGCCAGCAGCTCCAGGGGAATTGGCACTGAAGCTTTCTTT. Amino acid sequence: CASSSRGIGTEAFF.

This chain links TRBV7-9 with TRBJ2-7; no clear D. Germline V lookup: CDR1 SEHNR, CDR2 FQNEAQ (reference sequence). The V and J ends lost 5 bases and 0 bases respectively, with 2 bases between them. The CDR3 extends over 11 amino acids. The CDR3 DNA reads TGTGCCAGCAGCCACTCCTACGAGCAGTACTTC. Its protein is CASSHSYEQYF.

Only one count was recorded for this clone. Written as DNA, the CDR3 is TGTGCCAGTAAGGGGGGGTTCAATGAAAAACTGTTTTTT. Protein sequence: CASKGGFNEKLFF. The rearrangement joins TRBV6-5 to TRBJ1-4, with D possibly TRBD1 on 6 matching bases. The CDR3 spans 13 residues. The germline V gene has CDR1 MNHEY and CDR2 SVGAGI. The V gene lost 9 bases and the J gene lost 5 bases, with 13 bases spanning the gap.

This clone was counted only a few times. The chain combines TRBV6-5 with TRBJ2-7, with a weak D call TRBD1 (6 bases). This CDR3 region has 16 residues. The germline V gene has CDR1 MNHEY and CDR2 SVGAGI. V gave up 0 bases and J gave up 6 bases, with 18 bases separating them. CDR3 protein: CASSYSNSDLDSEQYF. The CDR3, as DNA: TGTGCCAGCAGTTACTCGAACAGCGACCTGGACAGCGAGCAGTACTTC.

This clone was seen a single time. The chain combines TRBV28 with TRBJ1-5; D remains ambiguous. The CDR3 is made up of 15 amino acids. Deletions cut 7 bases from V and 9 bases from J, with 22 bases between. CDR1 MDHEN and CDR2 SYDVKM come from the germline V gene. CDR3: CASNRSPVSDPPQHF. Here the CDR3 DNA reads TGTGCCAGCAACAGAAGCCCCGTCTCGGATCCGCCCCAGCATTTT.

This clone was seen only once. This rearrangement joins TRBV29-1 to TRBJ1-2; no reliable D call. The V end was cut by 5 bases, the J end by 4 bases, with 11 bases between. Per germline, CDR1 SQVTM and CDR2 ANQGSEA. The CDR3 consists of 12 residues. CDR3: CSVYEGGYGYTF. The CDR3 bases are TGCAGCGTTTATGAGGGTGGCTATGGCTACACCTTC.

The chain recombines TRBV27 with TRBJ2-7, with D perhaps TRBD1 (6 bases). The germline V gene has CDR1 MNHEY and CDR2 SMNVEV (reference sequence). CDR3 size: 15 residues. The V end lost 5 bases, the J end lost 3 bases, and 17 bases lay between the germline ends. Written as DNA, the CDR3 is TGTGCCAGCAGTCAGACAGGTTGGGGCGACTACGAGCAGTACTTC. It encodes CASSQTGWGDYEQYF.

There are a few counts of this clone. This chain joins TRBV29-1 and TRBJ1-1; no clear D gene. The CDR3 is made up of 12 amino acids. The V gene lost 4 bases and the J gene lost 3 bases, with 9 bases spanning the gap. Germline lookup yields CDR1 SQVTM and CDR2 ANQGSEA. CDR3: CSVAGGYTEAFF. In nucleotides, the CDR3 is TGCAGCGTTGCTGGAGGGTACACTGAAGCTTTCTTT.

Written as DNA, the CDR3 is TGTGCCAGCAGTGGGCATCGGGGAGATTTAAAAGCTTTCTTT. Translating it yields CASSGHRGDLKAFF. V usage is TRBV25-1 and J usage is TRBJ1-1; D gene uncertain. The CDR3 spans 14 residues. The V gene lost 4 bases and the J gene lost 9 bases, with 18 bases spanning the gap. Germline-derived CDR1 and CDR2 are MGHDK and SYGVNS.

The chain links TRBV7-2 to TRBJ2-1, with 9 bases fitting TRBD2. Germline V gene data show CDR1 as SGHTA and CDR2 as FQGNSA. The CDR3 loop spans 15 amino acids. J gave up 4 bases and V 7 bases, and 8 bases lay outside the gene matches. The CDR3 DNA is TGTGCCAGCACCCCCCTAGCGGGGTCATACAATGAGCAGTTCTTC. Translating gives CASTPLAGSYNEQFF.

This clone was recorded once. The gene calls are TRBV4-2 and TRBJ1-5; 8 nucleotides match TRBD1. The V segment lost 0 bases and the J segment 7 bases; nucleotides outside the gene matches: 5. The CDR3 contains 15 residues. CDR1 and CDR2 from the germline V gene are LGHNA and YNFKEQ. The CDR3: CASSQDGQGGQPQHF. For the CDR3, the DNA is TGTGCCAGCAGCCAAGACGGACAGGGTGGGCAGCCCCAGCATTTT.

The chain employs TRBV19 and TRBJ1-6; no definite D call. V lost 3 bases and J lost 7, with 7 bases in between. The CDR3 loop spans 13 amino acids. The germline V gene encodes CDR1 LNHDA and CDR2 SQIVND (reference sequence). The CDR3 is CASSIPGNSPLHF. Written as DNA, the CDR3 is TGTGCCAGTAGTATTCCCGGGAATTCACCCCTCCACTTT.

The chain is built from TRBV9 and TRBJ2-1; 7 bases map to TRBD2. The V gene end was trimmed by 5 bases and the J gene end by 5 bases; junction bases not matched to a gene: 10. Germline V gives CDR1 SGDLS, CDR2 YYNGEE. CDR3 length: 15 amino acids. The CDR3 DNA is TGTGCCAGCAGAAGCGAGAGCGGGGCCAACAATGAGCAGTTCTTC. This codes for CASRSESGANNEQFF.

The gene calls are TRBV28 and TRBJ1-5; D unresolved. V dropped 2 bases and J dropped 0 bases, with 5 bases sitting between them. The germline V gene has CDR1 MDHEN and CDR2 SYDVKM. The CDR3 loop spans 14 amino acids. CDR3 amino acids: CASSLIYSNQPQHF. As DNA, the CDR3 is TGTGCCAGCAGTTTAATATATAGCAATCAGCCCCAGCATTTT.

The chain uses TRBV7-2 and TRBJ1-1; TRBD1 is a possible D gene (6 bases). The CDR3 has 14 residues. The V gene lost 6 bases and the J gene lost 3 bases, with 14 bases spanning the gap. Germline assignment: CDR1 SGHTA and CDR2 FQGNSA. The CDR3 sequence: CASSPSGADTEAFF. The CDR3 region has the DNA TGTGCCAGCAGTCCCTCAGGGGCGGACACTGAAGCTTTCTTT.

CDR3 sequence (DNA): TGTGCCTGGAGCCCCGGACCCAGGGAACCGTTTTTT. Protein: CAWSPGPREPFF. V and J are TRBV30 and TRBJ1-4; the D gene is possibly TRBD1 (5 bases). The CDR3 length is 12 residues. Trimming shortened V by 3 bases and J by 16 bases, and 18 bases separated the two germline ends. Germline CDR1 and CDR2: GTSNPN and SVGIG (reference sequence).

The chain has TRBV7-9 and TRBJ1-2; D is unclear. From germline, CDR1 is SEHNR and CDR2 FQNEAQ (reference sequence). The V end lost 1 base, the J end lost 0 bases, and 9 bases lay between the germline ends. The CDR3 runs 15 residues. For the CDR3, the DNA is TGTGCCAGCAGCTTAGGGCCGGGAACTAACTATGGCTACACCTTC. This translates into CASSLGPGTNYGYTF.

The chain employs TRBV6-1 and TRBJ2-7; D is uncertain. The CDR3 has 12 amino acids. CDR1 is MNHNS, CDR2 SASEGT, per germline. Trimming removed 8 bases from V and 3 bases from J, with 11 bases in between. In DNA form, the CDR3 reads TGTGCCAGCGGTTCCTCGGGCTACGAGCAGTACTTC. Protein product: CASGSSGYEQYF.

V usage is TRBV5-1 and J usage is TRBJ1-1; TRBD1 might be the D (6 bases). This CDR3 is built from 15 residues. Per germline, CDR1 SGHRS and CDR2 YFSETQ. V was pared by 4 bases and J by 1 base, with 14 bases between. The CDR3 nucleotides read TGCGCCAGCAGCCGTGAGGGGGATCCGAACACTGAAGCTTTCTTT. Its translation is CASSREGDPNTEAFF.

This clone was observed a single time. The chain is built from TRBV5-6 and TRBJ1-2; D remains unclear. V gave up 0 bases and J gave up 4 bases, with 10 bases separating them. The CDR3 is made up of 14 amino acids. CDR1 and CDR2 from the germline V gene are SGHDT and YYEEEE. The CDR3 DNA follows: TGTGCCAGCAGCTTGGGTACAGAACTCTATGGCTACACCTTC. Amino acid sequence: CASSLGTELYGYTF.

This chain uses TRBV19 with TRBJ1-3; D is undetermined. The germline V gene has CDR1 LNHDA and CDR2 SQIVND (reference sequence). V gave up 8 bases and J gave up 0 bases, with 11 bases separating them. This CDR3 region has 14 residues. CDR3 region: CASDNAISGNTIYF. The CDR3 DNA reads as TGTGCCAGTGATAACGCGATCTCTGGAAACACCATATATTTT.

CDR3 DNA: TGTGCCTGGACGGAGGGAAATGAGCAGTTCTTC. Its protein is CAWTEGNEQFF. The J gene is TRBJ2-1, the V gene TRBV30, with D tentatively TRBD2 (6 bases). V was cut by 4 bases and J by 7 bases, with 8 bases left in between. Germline assignment: CDR1 GTSNPN and CDR2 SVGIG (reference sequence). The CDR3 covers 11 residues.

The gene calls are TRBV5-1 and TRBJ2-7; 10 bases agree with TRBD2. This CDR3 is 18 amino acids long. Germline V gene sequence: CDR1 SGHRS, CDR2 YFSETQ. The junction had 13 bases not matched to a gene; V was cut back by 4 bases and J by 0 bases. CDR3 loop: CASSPGLAGALASYEQYF. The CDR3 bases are TGCGCCAGCAGCCCCGGGCTAGCGGGGGCCTTGGCCTCCTACGAGCAGTACTTC.

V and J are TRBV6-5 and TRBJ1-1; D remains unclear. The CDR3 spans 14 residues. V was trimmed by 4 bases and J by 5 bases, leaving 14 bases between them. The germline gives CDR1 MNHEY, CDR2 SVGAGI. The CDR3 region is CASSFEETGTEAFF. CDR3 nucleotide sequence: TGTGCCAGCAGTTTCGAGGAAACGGGGACTGAAGCTTTCTTT.

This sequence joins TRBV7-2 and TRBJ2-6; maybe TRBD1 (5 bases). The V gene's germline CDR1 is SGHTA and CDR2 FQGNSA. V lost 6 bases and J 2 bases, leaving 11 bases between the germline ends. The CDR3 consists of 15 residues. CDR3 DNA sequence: TGTGCCAGCAGTCGTATAGGGGCTGGGGCCAACGTCCTGACTTTC. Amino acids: CASSRIGAGANVLTF. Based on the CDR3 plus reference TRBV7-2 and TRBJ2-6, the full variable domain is GAGVSQSPSNKVTEKGKDVELRCDPISGHTALYWYRQSLGQGLEFLIYFQGNSAPDKSGLPSDRFSAERTGGSVSTLTIQRTQQEDSAVYLCASSRIGAGANVLTFGAGSRLTVL.

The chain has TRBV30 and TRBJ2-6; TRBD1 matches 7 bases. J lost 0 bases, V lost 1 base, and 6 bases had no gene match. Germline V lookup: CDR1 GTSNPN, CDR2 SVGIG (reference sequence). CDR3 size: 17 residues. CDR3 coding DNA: TGTGCCTGGAGTGGGACAGGCCCTACCTCTGGGGCCAACGTCCTGACTTTC. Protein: CAWSGTGPTSGANVLTF.

The CDR3 DNA follows: TGTGCCAGCAGCTCCCGACGGAGGGTGGGTCTTGGGGGCTATGGCTACACCTTC. It yields the protein CASSSRRRVGLGGYGYTF. The J gene is TRBJ1-2, the V gene TRBV7-2, with D possibly matching TRBD1 (5 bases). The V end was cut by 4 bases, the J end by 4 bases, with 25 bases between. Germline V lookup: CDR1 SGHTA, CDR2 FQGNSA. The CDR3 consists of 18 residues. Full variable domain (rest looked up from reference TRBV7-2 and TRBJ1-2): GAGVSQSPSNKVTEKGKDVELRCDPISGHTALYWYRQSLGQGLEFLIYFQGNSAPDKSGLPSDRFSAERTGGSVSTLTIQRTQQEDSAVYLCASSSRRRVGLGGYGYTFGSGTRLTVV.

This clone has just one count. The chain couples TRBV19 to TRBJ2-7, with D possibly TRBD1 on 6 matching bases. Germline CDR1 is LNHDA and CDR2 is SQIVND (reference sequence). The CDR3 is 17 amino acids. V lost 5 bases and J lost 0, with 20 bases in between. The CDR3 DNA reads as TGTGCCAGTAGTTATGCTACGACAGGACACGACTCCTACGAGCAGTACTTC. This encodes CASSYATTGHDSYEQYF. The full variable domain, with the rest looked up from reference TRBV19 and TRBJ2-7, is DGGITQSPKYLFRKEGQNVTLSCEQNLNHDAMYWYRQDPGQGLRLIYYSQIVNDFQKGDIAEGYSVSREKKESFPLTVTSAQKNPTAFYLCASSYATTGHDSYEQYFGPGTRLTVT.

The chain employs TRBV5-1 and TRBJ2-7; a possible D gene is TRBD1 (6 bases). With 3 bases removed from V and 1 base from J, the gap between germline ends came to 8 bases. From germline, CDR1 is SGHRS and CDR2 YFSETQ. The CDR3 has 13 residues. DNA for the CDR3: TGCGCCAGCAGCTACGGGACATCCTACGAGCAGTACTTC. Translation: CASSYGTSYEQYF.

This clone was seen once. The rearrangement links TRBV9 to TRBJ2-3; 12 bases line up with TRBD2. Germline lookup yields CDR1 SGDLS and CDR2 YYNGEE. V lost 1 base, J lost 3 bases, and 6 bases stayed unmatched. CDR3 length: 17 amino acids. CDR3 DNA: TGTGCCAGCAGCGTACTAGCGGGGGGGCTCGGGACAGATACGCAGTATTTT. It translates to CASSVLAGGLGTDTQYF.

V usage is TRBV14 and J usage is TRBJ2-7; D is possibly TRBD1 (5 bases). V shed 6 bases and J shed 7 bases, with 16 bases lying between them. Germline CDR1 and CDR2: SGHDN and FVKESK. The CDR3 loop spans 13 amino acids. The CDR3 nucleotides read TGTGCCAGCAGTCCTCATCCCCAGGGTGAGCAGTACTTC. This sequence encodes CASSPHPQGEQYF.